The TCR beta chain described here comes from a study of long-term antiretroviral therapy in people with HIV. Every participant with HIV received treatment in the United States. Running of the v3.0 immunoSEQ assay took place at survey level. The repertoire was sequenced with immunoSEQ multiplex PCR; TCRdb's copy has only in-frame clones and lacks some. The repertoire holds 30,000 to 40,000 clones, with almost 97% as singletons. Looked up from germline, CDR1 is SGHNT and CDR2 is YYREEE (reference sequence). Trimming stripped 2 bases from V and 6 bases from J, with 10 bases between. This CDR3 region has 13 residues.

The J gene is TRBJ2-3, the V gene TRBV5-4; D is undetermined. This TCR derives from a man aged 25 to 45 with HIV. Sample: unsorted PBMCs, taken 6.9 years after starting antiretroviral therapy. The CDR3 DNA reads as TGTGCCAGCAGCTTTGAACCTGCGGATACGCAGTATTTT. Protein sequence: CASSFEPADTQYF.